A single sample is the source of the 15 T cell receptor beta chains below, sequenced in a study of Graves' ophthalmopathy and Graves' hyperthyroidism. The sequenced template was RNA, covering the TCR beta CDR3 region. An initial RT-PCR round employing HTBI primers preceded a second-round multiplex PCR. TCRdb re-derived calls from the multiplex PCR reads in MiXCR, one entry per CDR3 protein. This table holds about 400,000 distinct CDR3 sequences, over 20% found once. Sequenced: peripheral blood. These receptors came from a woman aged 18-30 years with stable Graves' hyperthyroidism.

This clonotype was counted only a few times. V is TRBV9 and J is TRBJ2-2, with D possibly matching TRBD1 (5 bases). Germline V lookup: CDR1 SGDLS, CDR2 YYNGEE. V was shortened by 1 base and J by 3 bases, with 10 bases between the two germline ends. This CDR3 spans 15 amino acids. CDR3 nucleotide sequence: TGTGCCAGCAGCGTATATCAGGGCCACACCGGGGAGCTGTTTTTT. Encoded protein: CASSVYQGHTGELFF.

Many counts were recorded for this clonotype. V gene TRBV4-2 combines with J gene TRBJ1-5; D gene unclear. Germline V gives CDR1 LGHNA, CDR2 YNFKEQ. V shed 1 base and J shed 0 bases, with 22 bases lying between them. The CDR3 has 20 residues. The CDR3 loop is CASSQVAGNMDLGSNQPQHF. The CDR3 DNA sequence: TGTGCCAGCAGCCAAGTGGCGGGCAATATGGATTTGGGTAGCAATCAGCCCCAGCATTTT.

This clonotype was observed at least ten times. The rearrangement joins TRBV24-1 to TRBJ2-4; 7 bases are shared with TRBD1. Germline values: CDR1 KGHDR, CDR2 SFDVKD. Germline trimming cut 4 bases from V and 8 bases from J; bases unmatched to any gene: 13. The length of the CDR3 is 16 residues. CDR3 DNA sequence: TGTGCCACCAGTGAGGGAGACAGGGATTTCGGGTACATTCAGTACTTC. Translated, it gives CATSEGDRDFGYIQYF.

The table lists this clonotype with many counts. This rearrangement joins TRBV20-1 to TRBJ2-2, with 8 bases identical to TRBD2. Germline V gene data show CDR1 as DFQATT and CDR2 as SNEGSKA (reference sequence). Germline trimming cut 6 bases from V and 4 bases from J; bases unmatched to any gene: 10. The CDR3 has 15 residues. CDR3 DNA sequence: TGCAGTGCAGGTCCGGGGGGGGCTGGCACCGGGGAGCTGTTTTTT. Its protein is CSAGPGGAGTGELFF.

This clonotype has ten or more counts. The chain links TRBV20-1 to TRBJ1-2; 8 nucleotides align to TRBD1. The CDR3 consists of 16 residues. CDR1 is DFQATT and CDR2 is SNEGSKA in the germline V gene (reference sequence). V was clipped by 0 bases and J by 2 bases; unmatched bases: 8. The CDR3 region is CSARDQRGTGNYGYTF. Here the CDR3 DNA reads TGCAGTGCTAGAGATCAGCGGGGGACAGGAAACTATGGCTACACCTTC.

In this sample, this clonotype turned up many times. The V call is TRBV20-1, the J call TRBJ2-7; D gene uncertain. Germline CDR1 and CDR2: DFQATT and SNEGSKA (reference sequence). This CDR3 region has 14 residues. V gave up 1 base and J gave up 3 bases, with 13 bases separating them. The CDR3 loop reads CSARGIAEVYEQYF. The DNA for the CDR3 is TGCAGTGCTAGAGGCATAGCAGAGGTCTACGAGCAGTACTTC.

J is TRBJ2-7 and V is TRBV27; 7 bases are shared with TRBD2. Germline V gene lookup returns CDR1 MNHEY and CDR2 SMNVEV (reference sequence). V shed 9 bases, J shed 0 bases, and the junction held 5 bases outside the gene matches. The CDR3 runs 13 residues. The CDR3 nucleotides read TGTGCCAGGGGGAGCGGGACCTCCTACGAGCAGTACTTC. Protein: CARGSGTSYEQYF.

In this sample, this clonotype turned up many times. This chain uses TRBV5-1 with TRBJ1-1; possible D gene TRBD1, 6 bases. Germline assignment: CDR1 SGHRS and CDR2 YFSETQ. This CDR3 contains 14 residues. V lost 0 bases and J 0 bases, leaving 6 bases between the germline ends. The CDR3: CASSLEGVNTEAFF. The CDR3 DNA sequence: TGCGCCAGCAGCTTGGAGGGGGTGAACACTGAAGCTTTCTTT.

V gene TRBV5-1 combines with J gene TRBJ2-1; TRBD2 is a possible D gene (6 bases). The CDR3 has 15 amino acids. Looked up from germline, CDR1 is SGHRS and CDR2 is YFSETQ. The V and J ends lost 3 bases and 3 bases respectively, with 13 bases between them. The CDR3 bases are TGCGCCAGCAGCTCTACTAGCAGACACTACAATGAGCAGTTCTTC. Amino acids: CASSSTSRHYNEQFF.

This chain uses TRBV3-1 with TRBJ1-1; D unresolved. The V gene's germline CDR1 is LGHDT and CDR2 YNNKEL (reference sequence). The V end was cut by 3 bases, the J end by 7 bases, with 15 bases between. The CDR3 is 14 amino acids. CDR3 nucleotide sequence: TGTGCCAGCAGCCAGACGAGCTACACCTATGAAGCTTTCTTT. It is translated as CASSQTSYTYEAFF. Using reference TRBV3-1 and TRBJ1-1 for the parts outside the CDR3, the full variable domain is DTAVSQTPKYLVTQMGNDKSIKCEQNLGHDTMYWYKQDSKKFLKIMFSYNNKELIINETVPNRFSPKSPDKAHLNLHINSLELGDSAVYFCASSQTSYTYEAFFGQGTRLTVV.

This chain links TRBV12-3 or TRBV12-4 with TRBJ2-7, with a tentative D call TRBD2 (6 bases). V was clipped by 5 bases and J by 4 bases, with 24 bases between them. This CDR3 has 17 amino acids. CDR3 sequence: CASSPGPWVAGPYEQYF. The CDR3 bases are TGTGCCAGCAGTCCCGGGCCATGGGTTGCGGGGCCTTACGAGCAGTACTTC.

This clonotype occurred many times. The J gene is TRBJ1-6, the V gene TRBV12-3 or TRBV12-4; TRBD1 aligns across 7 bases. This CDR3 comprises 15 residues. With V trimmed by 5 bases and J by 8 bases, 9 bases remained unmatched. CDR3 protein: CASSVVGQADSPLHF. In DNA form, the CDR3 reads TGTGCCAGCAGTGTTGTCGGACAGGCAGATTCACCCCTCCACTTT.

This clonotype was found many times. The chain joins TRBV20-1 to TRBJ1-1; no firm D call. The CDR3 consists of 12 residues. V was clipped by 6 bases and J by 1 base, with 9 bases between them. Germline V CDR1 and CDR2: DFQATT, SNEGSKA (reference sequence). The CDR3 protein is CSALVRNTEAFF. CDR3 nucleotides: TGCAGTGCACTCGTCAGGAACACTGAAGCTTTCTTT.

On this clonotype: One junction end disagrees with the germline gene, perhaps due to a read error. Here the CDR3 reads CASVDRTTRFF. The CDR3 nucleotides are TGTGCCAGTGTCGACAGGACTACTCGGTTCTTC. V is TRBV28 and J is TRBJ1-2, with D perhaps TRBD1 (6 bases). The CDR3 runs to 11 residues. Germline CDR1 is MDHEN and CDR2 is SYDVKM.

This clonotype was seen many times. The chain combines TRBV6-2 or TRBV6-3 with TRBJ2-7, with 8 bases matching TRBD2. V gave up 10 bases and J gave up 5 bases; unmatched junction bases: 13. The germline gives CDR1 MNHEY, CDR2 SVGEGT. The CDR3 runs to 14 residues. CDR3 DNA: TGTGCCACCCTAGGAGGGGCGGGAGGACACGAGCAGTACTTC. Translated: CATLGGAGGHEQYF.